The entry that follows covers one T cell receptor beta chain sequence. As yet, its antigen is unknown. Blood donors were healthy children aged roughly 15-60 months and healthy nonsmoking adults. The sample holds sorted live naive CD8+ CD45RA+CCR7+ T cells. This entry comes from a study of naive CD8 T cells in extremely preterm neonates. Study-level findings and limits: Preterm infants showed shorter CDR3s, fewer N additions and less trimming than older groups. CDR3 nucleotide sharing was about 2.7% in preterm, around 0.43% term, 0.03% to 0.035% children, about 0.01% adults.

Method: immunoSEQ multiplex PCR; TCRdb's copy keeps in-frame clones and lacks some. The sample lists around 4,600 clones, approximately 98% occurring once. CDR3 length: 14 residues. V shed 4 bases and J 6 bases; nucleotides not matched to a gene: 6. The germline V gene encodes CDR1 SGHAT and CDR2 FQNNGV. The clonotype originates from a human donor in good health. Sequencing was carried out using naive CD8+ T cells from blood. The rearrangement uses TRBV11-2 and TRBJ1-2; TRBD1 aligns across 9 bases. The CDR3 is CASSSGDRVHGYTF. Written as DNA, the CDR3 is TGTGCCAGCAGCTCGGGGGACAGGGTTCATGGCTACACCTTC.